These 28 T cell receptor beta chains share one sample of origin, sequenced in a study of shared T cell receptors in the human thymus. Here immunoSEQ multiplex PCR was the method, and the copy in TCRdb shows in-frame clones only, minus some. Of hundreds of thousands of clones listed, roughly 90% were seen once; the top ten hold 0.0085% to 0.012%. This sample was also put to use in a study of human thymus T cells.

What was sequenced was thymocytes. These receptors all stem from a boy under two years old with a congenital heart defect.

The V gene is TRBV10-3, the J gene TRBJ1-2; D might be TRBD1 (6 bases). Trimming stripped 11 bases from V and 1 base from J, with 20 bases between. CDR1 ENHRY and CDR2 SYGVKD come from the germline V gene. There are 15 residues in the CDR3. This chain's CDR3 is CAAGAGTDFNYGYTF. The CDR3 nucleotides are TGTGCCGCGGGGGCCGGGACGGATTTTAACTATGGCTACACCTTC.

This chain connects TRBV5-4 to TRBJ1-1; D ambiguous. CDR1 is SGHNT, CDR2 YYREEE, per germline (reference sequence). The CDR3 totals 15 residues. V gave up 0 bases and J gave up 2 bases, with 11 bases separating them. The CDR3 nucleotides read TGTGCCAGCAGCTTGGTCGACACCCCTAACACTGAAGCTTTCTTT. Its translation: CASSLVDTPNTEAFF.

This CDR3 reads CASSSTTGKTGTDTQYF. Here the CDR3 DNA reads TGTGCCAGCAGTTCCACGACAGGGAAGACAGGCACAGATACGCAGTATTTT. V is TRBV28 and J is TRBJ2-3; 7 bases are shared with TRBD1. The germline V gene encodes CDR1 MDHEN and CDR2 SYDVKM. V trimming: 4 bases; J trimming: 1 base; junction bases outside the gene matches: 11. This CDR3 spans 17 amino acids.

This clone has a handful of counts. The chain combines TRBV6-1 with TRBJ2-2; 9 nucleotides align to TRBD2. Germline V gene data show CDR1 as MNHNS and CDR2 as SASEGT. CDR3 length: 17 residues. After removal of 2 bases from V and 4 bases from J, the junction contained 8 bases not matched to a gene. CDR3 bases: TGTGCCAGCAGTGAATCTGATAGCGGGAGAGGCACCGGGGAGCTGTTTTTT. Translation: CASSESDSGRGTGELFF.

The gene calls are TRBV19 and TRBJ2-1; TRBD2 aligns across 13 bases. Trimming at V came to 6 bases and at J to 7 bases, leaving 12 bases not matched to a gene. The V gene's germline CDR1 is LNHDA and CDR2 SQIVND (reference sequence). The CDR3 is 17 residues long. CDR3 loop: CASSNTPGLAGRNEQFF. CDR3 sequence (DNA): TGTGCCAGTAGCAACACCCCGGGACTAGCGGGAAGGAATGAGCAGTTCTTC. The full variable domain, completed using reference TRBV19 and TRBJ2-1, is DGGITQSPKYLFRKEGQNVTLSCEQNLNHDAMYWYRQDPGQGLRLIYYSQIVNDFQKGDIAEGYSVSREKKESFPLTVTSAQKNPTAFYLCASSNTPGLAGRNEQFFGPGTRLTVL.

CDR3 region: CASKIRTSWIGEQYF. CDR3 DNA: TGTGCCAGTAAAATCAGGACTAGCTGGATTGGCGAGCAGTACTTC. The rearrangement links TRBV19 to TRBJ2-7; 8 positions agree with TRBD2. Per germline, CDR1 LNHDA and CDR2 SQIVND (reference sequence). Germline trimming cut 7 bases from V and 6 bases from J; bases unmatched to any gene: 14. The CDR3 spans 15 residues.

CDR3 coding DNA: TGCACCAGCAGCCATTTACTAGCGGGAGGGCCACTACGTTCCTACGAGCAGTACTTC. This sequence encodes CTSSHLLAGGPLRSYEQYF. The rearrangement links TRBV1 to TRBJ2-7; TRBD2, as called in the table, went unchecked against the DNA. TRBV1 is described as a pseudogene. The CDR3 is 19 residues long.

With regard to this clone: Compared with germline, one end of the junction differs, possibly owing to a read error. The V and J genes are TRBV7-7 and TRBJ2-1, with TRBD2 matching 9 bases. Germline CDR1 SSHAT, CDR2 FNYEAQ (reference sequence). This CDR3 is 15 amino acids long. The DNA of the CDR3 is TGTGCTAGCAGCCTGACTAGCGGCCCCGGCAATGAGCAGTTCTTC. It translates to CASSLTSGPGNEQFF.

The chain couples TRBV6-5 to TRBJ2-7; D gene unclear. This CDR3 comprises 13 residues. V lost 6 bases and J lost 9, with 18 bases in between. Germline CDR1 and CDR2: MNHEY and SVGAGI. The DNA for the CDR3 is TGTGCCAGCAGCCCTACTCTCGGTCTCCGGCAGTACTTC. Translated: CASSPTLGLRQYF.

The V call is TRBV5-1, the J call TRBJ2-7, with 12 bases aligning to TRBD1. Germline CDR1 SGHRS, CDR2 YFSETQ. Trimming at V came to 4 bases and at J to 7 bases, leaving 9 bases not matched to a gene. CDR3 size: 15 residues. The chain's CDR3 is CASSQPGQGAREQYF. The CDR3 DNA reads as TGCGCCAGCAGCCAGCCGGGACAGGGGGCGCGTGAGCAGTACTTC.

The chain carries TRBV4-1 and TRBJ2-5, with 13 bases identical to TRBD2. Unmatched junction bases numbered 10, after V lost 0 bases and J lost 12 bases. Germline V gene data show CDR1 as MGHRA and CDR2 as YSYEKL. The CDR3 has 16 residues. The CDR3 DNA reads TGCGCCAGCAGCCAAGACAGACTAGCGGGAGGCCTCCCGAAGTACTTC. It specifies CASSQDRLAGGLPKYF.

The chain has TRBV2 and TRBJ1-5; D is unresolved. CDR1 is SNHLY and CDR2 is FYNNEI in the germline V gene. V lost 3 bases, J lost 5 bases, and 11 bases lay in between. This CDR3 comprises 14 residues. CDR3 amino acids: CASSDFREDQPQHF. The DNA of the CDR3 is TGTGCCAGCAGTGACTTTAGGGAGGATCAGCCCCAGCATTTT.

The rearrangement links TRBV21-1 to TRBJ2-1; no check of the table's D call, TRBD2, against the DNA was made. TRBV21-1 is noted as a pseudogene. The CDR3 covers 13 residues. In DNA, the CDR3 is TGTGCCAGCAGCAAAGAGGGACTAGATGAGCAGTTCTTC. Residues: CASSKEGLDEQFF.

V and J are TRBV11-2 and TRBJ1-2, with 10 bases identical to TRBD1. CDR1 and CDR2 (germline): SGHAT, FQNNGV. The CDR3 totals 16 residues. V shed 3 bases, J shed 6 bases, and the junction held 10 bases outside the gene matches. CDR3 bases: TGTGCCAGCAGCTTCGGGACACCGGGACAGGGGAATGGCTACACCTTC. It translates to CASSFGTPGQGNGYTF.

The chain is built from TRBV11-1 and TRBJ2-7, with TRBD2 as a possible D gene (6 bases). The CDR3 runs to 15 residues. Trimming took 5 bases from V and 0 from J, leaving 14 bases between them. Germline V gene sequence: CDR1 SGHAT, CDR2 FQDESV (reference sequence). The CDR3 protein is CASSTREAHSYEQYF. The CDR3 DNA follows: TGTGCCAGCAGCACTAGGGAGGCGCACTCCTACGAGCAGTACTTC.

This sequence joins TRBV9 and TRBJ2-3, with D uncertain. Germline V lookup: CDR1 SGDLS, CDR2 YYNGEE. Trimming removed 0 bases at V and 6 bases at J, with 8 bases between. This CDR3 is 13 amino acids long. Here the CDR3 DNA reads TGTGCCAGCAGCGTAGCGAGATGGGATACGCAGTATTTT. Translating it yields CASSVARWDTQYF.

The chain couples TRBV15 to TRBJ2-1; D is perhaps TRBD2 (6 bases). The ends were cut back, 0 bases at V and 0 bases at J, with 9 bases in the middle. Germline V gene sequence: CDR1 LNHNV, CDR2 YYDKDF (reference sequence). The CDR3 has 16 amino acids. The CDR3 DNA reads TGTGCCACCAGCAGAGATCCGCGGGACTCCTACAATGAGCAGTTCTTC. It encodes CATSRDPRDSYNEQFF. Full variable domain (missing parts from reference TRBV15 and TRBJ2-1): DAMVIQNPRYQVTQFGKPVTLSCSQTLNHNVMYWYQQKSSQAPKLLFHYYDKDFNNEADTPDNFQSRRPNTSFCFLDIRSPGLGDTAMYLCATSRDPRDSYNEQFFGPGTRLTVL.

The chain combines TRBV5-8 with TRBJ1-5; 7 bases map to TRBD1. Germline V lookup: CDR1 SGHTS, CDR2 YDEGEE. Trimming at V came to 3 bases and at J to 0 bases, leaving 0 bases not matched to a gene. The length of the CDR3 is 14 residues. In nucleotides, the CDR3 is TGTGCCAGCAGCTGGGACAGTAGCAATCAGCCCCAGCATTTT. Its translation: CASSWDSSNQPQHF. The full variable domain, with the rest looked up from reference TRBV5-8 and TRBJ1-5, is EAGVTQSPTHLIKTRGQQATLRCSPISGHTSVYWYQQALGLGLQFLLWYDEGEERNRGNFPPRFSGRQFPNYSSELNVNALELEDSALYLCASSWDSSNQPQHFGDGTRLSIL.

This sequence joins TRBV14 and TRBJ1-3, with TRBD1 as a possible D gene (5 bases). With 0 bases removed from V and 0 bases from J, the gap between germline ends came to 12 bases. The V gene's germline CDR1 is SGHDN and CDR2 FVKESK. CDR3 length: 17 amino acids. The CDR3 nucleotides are TGTGCCAGCAGCCAAGATGGGGCAGCGAACTCTGGAAACACCATATATTTT. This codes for CASSQDGAANSGNTIYF.

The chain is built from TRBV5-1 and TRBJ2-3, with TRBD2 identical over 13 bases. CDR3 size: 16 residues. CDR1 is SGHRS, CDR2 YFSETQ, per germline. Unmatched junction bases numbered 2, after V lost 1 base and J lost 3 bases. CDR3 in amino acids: CASSLTSGRGTDTQYF. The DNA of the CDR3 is TGCGCCAGCAGCTTGACTAGCGGGAGGGGTACAGATACGCAGTATTTT.

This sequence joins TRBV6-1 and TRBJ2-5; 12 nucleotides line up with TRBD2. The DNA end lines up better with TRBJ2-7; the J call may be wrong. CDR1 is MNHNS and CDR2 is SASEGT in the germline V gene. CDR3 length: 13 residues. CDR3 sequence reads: CASMTSGRGEQYF. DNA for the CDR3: TGTGCCAGCATGACTAGCGGGAGAGGCGAGCAGTACTTC.

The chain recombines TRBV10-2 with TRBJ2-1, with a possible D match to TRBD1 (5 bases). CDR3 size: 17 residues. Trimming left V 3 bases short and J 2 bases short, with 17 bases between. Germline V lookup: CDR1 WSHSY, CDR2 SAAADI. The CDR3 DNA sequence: TGCGCCAGCAGTGACGCAGGGCAATCCTTTGCCTACAATGAGCAGTTCTTC. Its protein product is CASSDAGQSFAYNEQFF.

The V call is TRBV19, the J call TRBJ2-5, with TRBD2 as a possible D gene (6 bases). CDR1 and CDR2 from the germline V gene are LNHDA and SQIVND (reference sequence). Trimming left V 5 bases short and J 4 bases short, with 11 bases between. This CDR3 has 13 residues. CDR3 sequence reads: CASSPAEGETQYF. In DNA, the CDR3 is TGTGCCAGTAGTCCCGCGGAGGGAGAGACCCAGTACTTC.

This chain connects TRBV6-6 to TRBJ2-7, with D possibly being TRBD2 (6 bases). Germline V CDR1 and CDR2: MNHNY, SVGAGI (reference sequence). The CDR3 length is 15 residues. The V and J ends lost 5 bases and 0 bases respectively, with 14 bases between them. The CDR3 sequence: CASSPPGLGSYEQYF. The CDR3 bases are TGTGCCAGCAGTCCCCCGGGACTCGGCTCCTACGAGCAGTACTTC.

The CDR3 DNA reads as TGCGCCAGCAGTATCGCCGGGGAGCTGTTTTTT. Its translation: CASSIAGELFF. V is TRBV5-1 and J is TRBJ2-2; D remains ambiguous. Trimming left V 5 bases short and J 6 bases short, with 5 bases between. Germline CDR1 SGHRS, CDR2 YFSETQ. There are 11 residues in the CDR3.

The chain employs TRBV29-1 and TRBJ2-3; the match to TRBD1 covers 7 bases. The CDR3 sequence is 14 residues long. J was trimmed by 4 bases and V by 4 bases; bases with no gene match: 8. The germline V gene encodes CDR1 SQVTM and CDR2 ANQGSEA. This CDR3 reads CSVGVPDRADTQYF. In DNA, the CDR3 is TGCAGCGTTGGGGTTCCCGACAGGGCAGATACGCAGTATTTT.

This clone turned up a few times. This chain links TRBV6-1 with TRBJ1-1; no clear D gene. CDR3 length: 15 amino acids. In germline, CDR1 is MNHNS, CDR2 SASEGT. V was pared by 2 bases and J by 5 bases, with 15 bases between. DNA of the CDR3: TGTGCCAGCAGTGAACCATGTCGGGTAGGAACTGAAGCTTTCTTT. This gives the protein CASSEPCRVGTEAFF.

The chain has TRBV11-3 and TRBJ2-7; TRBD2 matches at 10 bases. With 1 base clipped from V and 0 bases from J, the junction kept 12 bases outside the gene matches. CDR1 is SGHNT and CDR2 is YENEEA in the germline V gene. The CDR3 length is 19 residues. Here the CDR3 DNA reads TGTGCCAGCAGCTTAGCCAGCGGGAGGGCGAGCGGTAGCTCCTACGAGCAGTACTTC. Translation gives CASSLASGRASGSSYEQYF.